These 25 T cell receptor beta chains came from one sample sequenced in a study of blood T cells in healthy people across ages. Through a sample-barcoded 5' primer and a J-beta primer mix, a second PCR was run for roughly 7 to 11 cycles. One entry per CDR3 protein results from TCRdb running MiXCR on the 5' RACE reads. Of 950,000 to 1,200,000 distinct CDR3 sequences in the sample, roughly two fifths were seen once. Source material: blood. Receptors originate from a man younger than 35 in good health.

This clonotype was counted a few times. This chain uses TRBV5-1 with TRBJ1-6, with a tentative D call TRBD1 (5 bases). The germline CDR1 and CDR2 sequences are SGHRS and YFSETQ. CDR3 length equals 16 residues. V lost 5 bases and J 5 bases, leaving 17 bases between the germline ends. The CDR3 region is CASRDGVGDHNSPLHF. As DNA, the CDR3 is TGCGCCAGCAGGGATGGGGTCGGGGACCATAATTCACCCCTCCACTTT.

The CDR3 is CAISAIGQSPYGELFF. The CDR3 DNA reads TGTGCCATCAGTGCAATAGGACAGAGTCCCTACGGGGAGCTGTTTTTT. The chain links TRBV10-3 to TRBJ2-2, with a weak D call TRBD1 (6 bases). The ends were cut back, 4 bases at V and 7 bases at J, with 19 bases in the middle. Germline V CDR1 and CDR2: ENHRY, SYGVKD. The CDR3 is made up of 16 amino acids.

The chain joins TRBV20-1 to TRBJ2-4, with D tentatively TRBD1 (5 bases). The CDR3 has 16 residues. Germline assignment: CDR1 DFQATT and CDR2 SNEGSKA (reference sequence). Trimming stripped 0 bases from V and 6 bases from J, with 18 bases between. CDR3 residues: CSARDWALQGRNIQYF. The CDR3 region has the DNA TGCAGTGCTAGAGATTGGGCCCTCCAGGGCCGAAACATTCAGTACTTC.

The chain is built from TRBV19 and TRBJ2-1; no clear D gene. The V end was cut by 3 bases, the J end by 10 bases, with 13 bases between. This CDR3 has 13 residues. The germline V gene encodes CDR1 LNHDA and CDR2 SQIVND (reference sequence). The CDR3 DNA reads TGTGCCAGTAGTATTAGTTCCGCTGGCGAGCAGTTCTTC. Translated: CASSISSAGEQFF.

This clonotype was detected only a few times. The chain carries TRBV6-5 and TRBJ1-1, with D possibly matching TRBD1 (6 bases). V dropped 10 bases and J dropped 5 bases, with 17 bases sitting between them. This CDR3 region has 13 residues. Germline V lookup: CDR1 MNHEY, CDR2 SVGAGI. The CDR3 is CATHRGGRTEAFF. Here the CDR3 DNA reads TGTGCCACTCACCGGGGGGGGCGTACTGAAGCTTTCTTT.

The CDR3 DNA reads TGTGCCAGCAGCCCCGGTCCCACCTACGAGCAGTACTTC. This sequence encodes CASSPGPTYEQYF. The J gene is TRBJ2-7, the V gene TRBV3-1; D is unresolved. CDR3 length: 13 amino acids. V lost 4 bases to trimming and J lost 2 bases, with 9 bases between them. Germline V CDR1 and CDR2: LGHDT, YNNKEL (reference sequence).

CDR3: CASNLVDRSSYNEQFF. The CDR3, as DNA: TGTGCCAGCAACCTAGTGGACAGGAGCTCCTACAATGAGCAGTTCTTC. The chain is built from TRBV6-2 or TRBV6-3 and TRBJ2-1; 7 positions agree with TRBD1. Germline V gene data show CDR1 as MNHEY and CDR2 as SVGEGT. This CDR3 comprises 16 residues. Trimming at V came to 7 bases and at J to 0 bases, leaving 9 bases not matched to a gene.

The genes are TRBV15 and TRBJ2-1; TRBD1 matches 11 bases. Germline lookup yields CDR1 LNHNV and CDR2 YYDKDF (reference sequence). The CDR3 is made up of 15 amino acids. Unmatched junction bases numbered 10, after V lost 9 bases and J lost 6 bases. In DNA form, the CDR3 reads TGTGCCACTTCTACCGGGACAGGGGGGGTCAATGAGCAGTTCTTC. Protein product: CATSTGTGGVNEQFF.

This sequence joins TRBV24-1 and TRBJ2-1; either TRBD1 or TRBD2 may supply D (5 bases each). The CDR3 loop spans 13 amino acids. Trimming pared 3 bases from V and 8 bases from J, leaving 10 bases between. Germline V gene sequence: CDR1 KGHDR, CDR2 SFDVKD. CDR3 amino acids: CATSDPGDHEQFF. CDR3 nucleotides: TGTGCCACCAGTGATCCCGGGGACCATGAGCAGTTCTTC.

This clonotype was counted only a few times. V is TRBV6-6 and J is TRBJ2-3; maybe TRBD1 (7 bases). This CDR3 contains 14 residues. Germline V gives CDR1 MNHNY, CDR2 SVGAGI (reference sequence). Trimming stripped 6 bases from V and 5 bases from J, with 15 bases between. CDR3 amino acids: CASRKEGAKDTQYF. The CDR3 DNA is TGTGCCAGCAGGAAGGAGGGGGCTAAAGATACGCAGTATTTT.

The V gene is TRBV4-2, the J gene TRBJ1-5; 7 bases map to TRBD1. CDR1 and CDR2 (germline): LGHNA, YNFKEQ. With 5 bases clipped from V and 8 bases from J, the junction kept 12 bases outside the gene matches. CDR3 length equals 15 residues. The CDR3 DNA reads TGTGCCAGCAGCACCCAAACAGGGGTCGTTAAGCCCCAGCATTTT. It encodes CASSTQTGVVKPQHF.

In regard to this clonotype: One junction end does not reproduce the germline sequence, and a read error may be involved. The chain employs TRBV20-1 and TRBJ2-3; D assignment may be TRBD1 or TRBD2 (5 bases each). From germline, CDR1 is DFQATT and CDR2 SNEGSKA (reference sequence). This CDR3 region has 17 residues. CDR3 residues: CSAGDLGASPNTDTQYF. For the CDR3, the DNA is TGCAGTGCTGGAGACCTCGGGGCTAGTCCTAACACAGATACGCAGTATTTT.

The chain employs TRBV2 and TRBJ1-2; TRBD1 is a possible D gene (5 bases). CDR3 length: 10 residues. V was trimmed by 4 bases and J by 13 bases, leaving 10 bases between them. The V gene's germline CDR1 is SNHLY and CDR2 FYNNEI. The CDR3 bases are TGTGCCAGCAGTGGTTCGGGACCCACCTTC. Protein product: CASSGSGPTF.

The V call is TRBV28, the J call TRBJ2-7, with D possibly TRBD1 on 5 matching bases. Germline CDR1 MDHEN, CDR2 SYDVKM. This CDR3 has 14 amino acids. Between the trimmed V and J ends, which lost 6 bases and 2 bases, there was a span of 14 bases. The CDR3 reads CASSLVDRPYEQYF. DNA of the CDR3: TGTGCCAGCAGCCTTGTAGACAGACCCTACGAGCAGTACTTC.

The genes are TRBV4-1 and TRBJ1-1; D might be TRBD1 (5 bases). Trimming stripped 8 bases from V and 0 bases from J, with 19 bases between. The CDR3 extends over 16 amino acids. Looked up from germline, CDR1 is MGHRA and CDR2 is YSYEKL. CDR3 protein: CASGKRSDTLNTEAFF. The CDR3, as DNA: TGCGCCAGCGGCAAGCGATCGGACACCTTGAACACTGAAGCTTTCTTT.

This clonotype was recorded a few times. The V call is TRBV20-1, the J call TRBJ2-5, with 11 bases identical to TRBD2. Germline V gene lookup returns CDR1 DFQATT and CDR2 SNEGSKA (reference sequence). Trimming removed 0 bases from V and 7 bases from J; junction bases left unmatched: 10. CDR3 length equals 16 residues. The chain's CDR3 is CSARDSGLAARGTQYF. As DNA, the CDR3 is TGCAGTGCTAGAGATTCGGGACTAGCGGCTAGGGGGACCCAGTACTTC.

This clonotype was picked up one time. The chain couples TRBV3-1 to TRBJ2-4; 11 nucleotides line up with TRBD2. Germline CDR1 reads LGHDT; CDR2 reads YNNKEL (reference sequence). The CDR3 has 17 residues. The trim removed 3 bases at V and 1 base at J, leaving 5 bases unmatched. In DNA, the CDR3 is TGTGCCAGCAGCCAGCTTAGCGGGGGGGCCGCCAAAAACATTCAGTACTTC. Translation gives CASSQLSGGAAKNIQYF.

The rearrangement links TRBV4-2 to TRBJ2-7, with TRBD2 matching 12 bases. The DNA matches TRBJ2-5 better at its end, which makes the J call doubtful. Looked up from germline, CDR1 is LGHNA and CDR2 is YNFKEQ. The CDR3 totals 19 residues. The CDR3 spells CASSQDEASGGASGETQYF. In DNA, the CDR3 is TGTGCCAGCAGCCAAGATGAAGCTAGCGGGGGGGCCTCGGGAGAGACCCAGTACTTC.

This chain links TRBV7-9 with TRBJ2-4; D unresolved. This CDR3 has 12 amino acids. Trimming left V 7 bases short and J 9 bases short, with 13 bases between. Germline loops: CDR1 SEHNR, CDR2 FQNEAQ (reference sequence). The CDR3 bases are TGTGCCAGCACCTTCCCCCGAGGCATTCAGTACTTC. This codes for CASTFPRGIQYF.

The chain has TRBV16 and TRBJ2-3; 7 bases agree with TRBD2. Germline values: CDR1 KGHSY, CDR2 FQNENV. The CDR3 length is 15 residues. J lost 3 bases, V lost 4 bases, and 7 bases had no gene match. This CDR3 reads CASSPRGGETDTQYF. The CDR3 DNA reads TGTGCCAGCAGCCCCCGTGGGGGGGAGACAGATACGCAGTATTTT.

The V call is TRBV20-1, the J call TRBJ1-4; D is undetermined. V was clipped by 5 bases and J by 5 bases, with 15 bases between them. Germline CDR1 DFQATT, CDR2 SNEGSKA (reference sequence). This CDR3 has 14 amino acids. This CDR3 is CSAPRAEQNEKLFF. Here the CDR3 DNA reads TGCAGTGCTCCCCGGGCAGAACAGAATGAAAAACTGTTTTTT.

V is TRBV7-2 and J is TRBJ2-1; D not resolved. V was cut by 3 bases and J by 0 bases, with 9 bases left in between. The CDR3 length is 15 residues. The germline gives CDR1 SGHTA, CDR2 FQGNSA. CDR3 bases: TGTGCCAGCAGCTTGGACCTAAACTCCTACAATGAGCAGTTCTTC. As protein: CASSLDLNSYNEQFF. The full variable domain, completed using reference TRBV7-2 and TRBJ2-1, is GAGVSQSPSNKVTEKGKDVELRCDPISGHTALYWYRQSLGQGLEFLIYFQGNSAPDKSGLPSDRFSAERTGGSVSTLTIQRTQQEDSAVYLCASSLDLNSYNEQFFGPGTRLTVL.

In its sample, this clonotype was seen a few times. The V gene is TRBV6-2 or TRBV6-3, the J gene TRBJ1-1, with TRBD1 matching 9 bases. This CDR3 comprises 16 residues. Unmatched junction bases numbered 13, after V lost 6 bases and J lost 5 bases. The germline V gene encodes CDR1 MNHEY and CDR2 SVGEGT. CDR3 residues: CASRNLQGASDTEAFF. The CDR3 DNA reads as TGTGCCAGCAGAAACCTACAGGGGGCGTCGGATACTGAAGCTTTCTTT.

A few counts support this clonotype. This chain uses TRBV12-3 or TRBV12-4 with TRBJ2-3, with D uncertain. This CDR3 is built from 15 residues. Trimming shortened V by 3 bases and J by 2 bases, and 12 bases separated the two germline ends. CDR3 residues: CASSFGPSLTDTQYF. The DNA of the CDR3 is TGTGCCAGCAGTTTTGGACCCTCCCTCACAGATACGCAGTATTTT.

V is TRBV10-3 and J is TRBJ2-7; 13 bases are shared with TRBD2. The CDR3 is 15 residues long. V was clipped by 3 bases and J by 7 bases; unmatched bases: 6. Germline V gene lookup returns CDR1 ENHRY and CDR2 SYGVKD. The CDR3 nucleotides are TGTGCCATCAGTGAACTAGCGGGGGGGGGTAATGAGCAGTACTTC. Translation gives CAISELAGGGNEQYF.